The rows below give T cell receptor beta chains drawn from one sample of a study of blood T cell repertoires in COVID-19. Here immunoSEQ multiplex PCR was the method, and the copy in TCRdb shows in-frame clones only, minus some. The sample has about 110,000 clones; 88% are singletons. The sample comprised peripheral blood. These receptors were collected from a human donor in a cohort sampled during active COVID-19. The CDR3 runs from the conserved cysteine through the conserved F or W. D genes are given only for firm matches. Expanded clones are given a class, and other clones once, few, many or no size at all.

V	size	D	J	CDR3	DNA
TRBV18	.	.	TRBJ1-1	CASSPMAGNTEAFF	TGTGCCAGCTCACCAATGGCAGGGAACACTGAAGCTTTCTTT
TRBV7-2	.	.	TRBJ1-3	CASSLGPSGNTIYF	TGTGCCAGCAGCTTAGGGCCGTCTGGAAACACCATATATTTT
TRBV29-1	.	.	TRBJ1-4	CSGGAAGEKLFF	TGCAGCGGGGGGGCTGCGGGGGAAAAACTGTTTTTT
TRBV15	.	.	TRBJ1-1	CATSSGQPNTEAFF	TGTGCCACCAGCAGCGGACAGCCGAACACTGAAGCTTTCTTT
TRBV5-1	.	TRBD1	TRBJ1-4	CASSSPGTGGEKLFF	TGCGCCAGCAGCTCGCCCGGGACAGGTGGCGAAAAACTGTTTTTT
TRBV29-1	once	.	TRBJ2-5	CSVVSSAETQYF	TGCAGCGTTGTGTCTAGCGCGGAGACCCAGTACTTC
TRBV2	.	TRBD2	TRBJ2-1	CASRLAGAGNEQFF	TGTGCCAGCAGACTAGCGGGAGCTGGGAATGAGCAGTTCTTC
TRBV7-2	.	TRBD1	TRBJ2-1	CASSWRQGAWDEQFF	TGTGCCAGCAGCTGGAGACAGGGGGCCTGGGATGAGCAGTTCTTC
TRBV21-1	medium-sized	.	TRBJ1-2	CASSARTGDYGYTF	TGTGCCAGCAGCGCCCGGACAGGGGACTATGGCTACACCTTC
TRBV6-4	.	.	TRBJ2-1	CASSSLGTTEQFF	TGTGCCAGCAGTTCACTAGGAACAACGGAGCAGTTCTTC
TRBV2	.	TRBD2	TRBJ2-7	CASSDRKREGADEQYF	TGTGCCAGCAGTGACCGTAAGCGGGAGGGAGCCGACGAGCAGTACTTC
TRBV2	.	.	TRBJ2-5	CASSSDGQETQYF	TGTGCCAGCAGCTCCGACGGGCAAGAGACCCAGTACTTC
TRBV5-4	.	TRBD2	TRBJ2-3	CASSHPAGGPTDTQYF	TGTGCCAGCAGCCACCCAGCGGGAGGGCCGACAGATACGCAGTATTTT
TRBV19	.	TRBD2	TRBJ2-1	CASNLVAGGENEQFF	TGTGCCAGTAATTTAGTAGCGGGAGGTGAAAATGAGCAGTTCTTC